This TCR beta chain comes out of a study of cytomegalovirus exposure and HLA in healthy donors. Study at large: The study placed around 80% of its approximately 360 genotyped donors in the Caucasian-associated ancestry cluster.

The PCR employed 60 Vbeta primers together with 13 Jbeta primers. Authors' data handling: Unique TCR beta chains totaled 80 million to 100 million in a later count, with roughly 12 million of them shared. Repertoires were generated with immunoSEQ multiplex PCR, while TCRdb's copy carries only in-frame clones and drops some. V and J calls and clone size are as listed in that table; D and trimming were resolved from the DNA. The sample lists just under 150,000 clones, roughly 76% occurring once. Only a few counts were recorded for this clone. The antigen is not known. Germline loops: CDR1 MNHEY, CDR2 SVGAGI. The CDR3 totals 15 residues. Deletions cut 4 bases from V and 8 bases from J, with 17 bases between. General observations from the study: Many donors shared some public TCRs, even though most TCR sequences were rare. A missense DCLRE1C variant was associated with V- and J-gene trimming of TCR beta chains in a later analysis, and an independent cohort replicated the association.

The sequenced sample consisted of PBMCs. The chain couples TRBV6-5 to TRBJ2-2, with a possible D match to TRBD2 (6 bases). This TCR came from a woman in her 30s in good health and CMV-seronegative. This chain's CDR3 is CASSFLRGSPGELFF. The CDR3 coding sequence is TGTGCCAGCAGTTTCCTCCGGGGGTCCCCAGGGGAGCTGTTTTTT.